This TCR beta chain was profiled in a study of blood T cell repertoires in COVID-19. Looking at the study overall: COVID-19 samples collected from the United States, Italy and Spain covered acute and convalescent phases. T cells, B-cell-depleted T cells, or PBMCs supplied cDNA or gDNA.

Authors' analysis steps: Quantification of nucleated cells was approximated via reference gene primer amplification. The protocol was immunoSEQ multiplex PCR, while the TCRdb copy is restricted to in-frame clones and leaves out a portion. V and J calls and clone size follow that table, whereas D and trimming were derived from the DNA. The repertoire holds about 170,000 clones, with 70% to 85% as singletons. CDR1 and CDR2 from the germline V gene are GTSNPN and SVGIG (reference sequence). The CDR3 length is 15 residues. Unmatched junction bases numbered 6, after V lost 5 bases and J lost 0 bases. This receptor was taken from a woman of 80 years or more with acute or convalescent COVID-19. Sequencing was performed on peripheral blood. The gene calls are TRBV30 and TRBJ1-3; 8 nucleotides agree with TRBD1. The CDR3 is CAWVGQGHSGNTIYF. The CDR3 DNA is TGTGCCTGGGTTGGACAGGGTCACTCTGGAAACACCATATATTTT.